This T cell receptor (beta chain) was recovered during a study of identical twins. Germline CDR1 reads DFQATT; CDR2 reads SNEGSKA (reference sequence). CDR3 length: 17 amino acids. Trimming shortened V by 6 bases and J by 6 bases, and 28 bases separated the two germline ends. Using its own MiXCR run on the 5' RACE reads, TCRdb lists one record per CDR3 protein. The sample includes 460,000 or so distinct CDR3 sequences, 14% seen only once; the top ten take about 0.52%. Only a few counts were recorded for this clonotype. These data were likewise used in another study, on yellow fever vaccine responses in identical twins.

Sample: CD4+ T cells sorted from blood. The receptor was derived from a woman aged 18-29 years in good health. J is TRBJ2-3 and V is TRBV20-1, with a weak D call TRBD1 (5 bases). The DNA for the CDR3 is TGCAGTGCCGAAAAAACCTGGGGCCAACTCTTATCTGATACGCAGTATTTT. It is translated as CSAEKTWGQLLSDTQYF.